This TCR beta chain comes out of a study of breast tumors, draining lymph nodes, adjacent tissues. Study results and limitations: That most tumor T cells come from lymph nodes remained unproven. Luminal-like breast cancer showed significantly higher tumor–nontumor repertoire similarity than basal-like. Compared with lymph nodes, tumors were less diverse; compared with nontumor tissue, more. Most tumor T cells seemingly derive from lymph node, then expand in tumor.

Samples came from axillary lymph nodes draining the breast cancer. This clonotype was counted ten times or more. Its specificity is not known. The CDR3 extends over 13 amino acids. The ends were cut back, 4 bases at V and 5 bases at J, with 12 bases in the middle. Germline CDR1 is LGHDT and CDR2 is YNNKEL (reference sequence). TCRdb re-called the multiplex PCR reads through MiXCR, storing one row per CDR3 protein. In the table there are 65,000 to 80,000 distinct CDR3 sequences, about 20% of which are singletons. The chain uses TRBV3-1 and TRBJ2-7; D ambiguous. Input material: axillary lymph node tissue. The receptor was isolated from a female donor with breast cancer. Some clones in this sample may be carry-over from other donors' samples. The CDR3 reads CASSLSLRHEQYF. The CDR3 DNA reads TGTGCCAGCAGCCTTAGTCTCCGTCACGAGCAGTACTTC.